This entry concerns a single TCR beta chain. This specimen includes other DNA sequences encoding the same CDR3. Sequenced by immunoSEQ multiplex PCR; TCRdb stores in-frame clones only, minus some. The data contain around 280,000 clones, about 90% of them singletons. This sample is part of a study of blood T cell repertoires in COVID-19. Germline V gene sequence: CDR1 LGHDT, CDR2 YNNKEL (reference sequence). V lost 1 base and J lost 5, with 8 bases in between. The CDR3 sequence is 13 residues long. The clonotype was recovered from a woman aged 25 to 45 with COVID-19, enrolled during active disease. Input material: peripheral blood. This rearrangement joins TRBV3-1 (or the pseudogene TRBV3-2) to TRBJ1-2, with D unclear. The CDR3 sequence is CASSQGGGYGYTF. For the CDR3, the DNA is TGTGCCAGCAGCCAAGGGGGAGGGTATGGCTACACCTTC.